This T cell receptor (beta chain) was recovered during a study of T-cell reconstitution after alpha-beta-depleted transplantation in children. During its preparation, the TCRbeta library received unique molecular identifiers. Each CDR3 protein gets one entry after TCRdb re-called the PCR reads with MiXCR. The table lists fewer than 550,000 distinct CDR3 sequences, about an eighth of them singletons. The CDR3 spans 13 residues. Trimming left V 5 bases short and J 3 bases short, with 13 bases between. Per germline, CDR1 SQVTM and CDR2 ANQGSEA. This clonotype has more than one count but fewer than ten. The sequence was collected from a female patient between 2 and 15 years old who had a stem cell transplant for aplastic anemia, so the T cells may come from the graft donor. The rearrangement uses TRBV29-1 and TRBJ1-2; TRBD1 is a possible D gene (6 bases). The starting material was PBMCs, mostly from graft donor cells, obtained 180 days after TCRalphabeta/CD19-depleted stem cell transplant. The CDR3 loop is CSVRGHLDYGYTF. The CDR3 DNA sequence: TGCAGCGTTCGGGGGCATTTAGACTATGGCTACACCTTC.